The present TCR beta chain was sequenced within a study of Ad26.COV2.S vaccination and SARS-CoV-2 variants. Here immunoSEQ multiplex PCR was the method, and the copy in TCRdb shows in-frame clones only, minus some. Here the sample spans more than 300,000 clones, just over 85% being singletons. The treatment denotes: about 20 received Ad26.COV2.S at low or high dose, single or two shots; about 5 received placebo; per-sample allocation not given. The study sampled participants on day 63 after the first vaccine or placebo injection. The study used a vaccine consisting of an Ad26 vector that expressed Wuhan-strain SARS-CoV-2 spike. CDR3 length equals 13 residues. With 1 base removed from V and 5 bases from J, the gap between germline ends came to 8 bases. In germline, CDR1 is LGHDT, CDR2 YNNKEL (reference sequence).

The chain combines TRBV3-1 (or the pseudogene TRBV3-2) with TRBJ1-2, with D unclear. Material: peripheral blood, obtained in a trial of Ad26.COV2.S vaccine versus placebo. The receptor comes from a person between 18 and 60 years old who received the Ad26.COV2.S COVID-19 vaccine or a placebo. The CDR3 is CASSQGGLYGYTF. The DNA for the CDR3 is TGTGCCAGCAGCCAAGGCGGGCTTTATGGCTACACCTTC.